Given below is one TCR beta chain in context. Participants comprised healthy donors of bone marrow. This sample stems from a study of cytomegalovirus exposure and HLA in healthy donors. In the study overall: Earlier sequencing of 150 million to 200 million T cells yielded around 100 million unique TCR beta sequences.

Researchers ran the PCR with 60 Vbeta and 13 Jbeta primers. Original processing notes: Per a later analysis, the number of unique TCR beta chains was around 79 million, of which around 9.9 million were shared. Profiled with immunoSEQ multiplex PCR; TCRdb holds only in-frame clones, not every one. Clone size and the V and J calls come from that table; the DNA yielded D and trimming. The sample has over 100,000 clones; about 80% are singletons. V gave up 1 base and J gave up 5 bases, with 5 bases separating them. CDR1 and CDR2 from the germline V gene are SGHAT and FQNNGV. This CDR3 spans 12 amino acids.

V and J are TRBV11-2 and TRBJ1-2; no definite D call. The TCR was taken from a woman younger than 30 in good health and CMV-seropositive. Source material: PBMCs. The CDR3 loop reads CASSLAAYGYTF. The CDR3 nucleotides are TGTGCCAGCAGCTTAGCAGCGTATGGCTACACCTTC.